This T cell receptor beta chain was identified during a study of shared clonotypes between healthy human individuals. Trimming took 0 bases from V and 1 from J, leaving 9 bases between them. Germline V gene sequence: CDR1 LNHNV, CDR2 YYDKDF (reference sequence). The length of the CDR3 is 15 residues. Sorted-subset replicate PCR reactions were performed with approximately 0.2 ug DNA, corresponding to some 32,000 T cell genomes. Sequencing used immunoSEQ multiplex PCR; TCRdb keeps in-frame clones, though not all of them. The profile covers some 2,500,000 clones, with under 95% appearing a single time and 0.36% taken by the ten largest. Both subsets, CD45RA+ naive and CD45RA-negative memory, were split from the CD4+ cells.

Sequencing was carried out using naive CD4+ T cells from PBMCs. Subset meaning: CD45RA+ positively selected. The sequence was obtained from a man between 18 and 29 years old in good health. Some clones in this sample may be carry-over from other donors' samples. The chain recombines TRBV15 with TRBJ2-5, with D perhaps TRBD1 (6 bases). The CDR3 is CATSRDQGRQETQYF. The CDR3, as DNA: TGTGCCACCAGCAGAGATCAGGGGCGCCAAGAGACCCAGTACTTC.